These T cell receptor beta chains were read from a single sample in a study of control samples from healthy donors and cancer patients. Measured with immunoSEQ multiplex PCR; TCRdb has only the in-frame clones, and not every one. The data contain 100,000 or so clones, roughly 90% of them singletons. Sequenced: blood. These TCRs come from a woman under 40 in good health. Both conserved end residues are part of each CDR3. The D gene is left open where the match is weak. Part of the rows lack a size; the others show once, few, many or a class for expanded clones.

v_gene	d_gene	j_gene	len	abundance	CDR3nt	CDR3aa
TRBV19	.	TRBJ1-5	16	.	TGTGCCAGTAGTATAGATGGCAGGGGTGTAGGTCAGCCCCAGCATTTT	CASSIDGRGVGQPQHF
TRBV5-6	.	TRBJ2-7	16	.	TGTGCCAGCAGCTTGGAGTGGGGGCCAAGCTCCTACGAGCAGTACTTC	CASSLEWGPSSYEQYF
TRBV29-1	.	TRBJ2-1	14	.	TGCAGCGGTCGCCCGGGAGCAGCGTACAATGAGCAGTTCTTC	CSGRPGAAYNEQFF
TRBV28	.	TRBJ1-5	16	.	TGTGCCAGCAGTTTACCTGGACAGTTAGGAAATCAGCCCCAGCATTTT	CASSLPGQLGNQPQHF
TRBV28	.	TRBJ1-1	12	once	TGTGCCATTTTCCCGCCGGGCCCTGAAGCTTTCTTT	CAIFPPGPEAFF
TRBV4-1	.	TRBJ1-3	16	.	TGCGCCAGCAGCCAAGACGGGGTAGCGTCTGGAAACACCATATATTTT	CASSQDGVASGNTIYF
TRBV15	.	TRBJ2-1	14	.	TGTGCCACCAGCTTAGCGGACTCCTACAATGAGCAGTTCTTC	CATSLADSYNEQFF
TRBV21-1	.	TRBJ2-7	16	.	TGTGCCAGCAGCAAAGGTCCCTGCGGGGGGGTGTACGAGCAGTACTTC	CASSKGPCGGVYEQYF
TRBV29-1	.	TRBJ2-7	10	.	TGCAGCGTTGCGACCTACGAGCAGTACTTC	CSVATYEQYF
TRBV4-2	TRBD1	TRBJ2-3	15	.	TGTGCCAGCAGCCCACGACAGGGGGCCACAGATACGCAGTATTTT	CASSPRQGATDTQYF
TRBV3-1/TRBV3-2	TRBD2	TRBJ2-7	14	.	TGTGCCAGCAGCCACACTAGCGGGTTAGGCGAGCAGTACTTC	CASSHTSGLGEQYF
TRBV5-1	.	TRBJ1-6	15	few	TGCGCCAGCAGCTACCAAGACACAAATAATTCACCCCTCCACTTT	CASSYQDTNNSPLHF
TRBV6-1	.	TRBJ2-5	13	.	TGTGCCAGCAGTGAAGTAAAAAGAGAGACCCAGTACTTC	CASSEVKRETQYF
TRBV2	.	TRBJ2-7	16	.	TGTGCCAGCAGCCCCTTGAGGACACTCTTAGGCCACGAGCAGTACTTC	CASSPLRTLLGHEQYF
TRBV11-3	TRBD1	TRBJ2-7	14	.	TGTGCCAGCAGCTTAGGGGACAGTCCCTACGAGCAGTACTTC	CASSLGDSPYEQYF
TRBV27	.	TRBJ1-6	16	.	TGTGCCAGCAGTTTAGATGTCAGGGGAGTCGGATCACCCCTCCACTTT	CASSLDVRGVGSPLHF
TRBV29-1	.	TRBJ2-3	15	.	TGCAGCGTTATCCGGGACGGCCATAGCACAGATACGCAGTATTTT	CSVIRDGHSTDTQYF
TRBV18	.	TRBJ1-3	12	.	TGTGCCAGCACGCCACAGGGAAACACCATATATTTT	CASTPQGNTIYF
TRBV30	.	TRBJ1-3	12	.	TGTGCCTGGGGGACTCTGGGGAACACCATATATTTT	CAWGTLGNTIYF
TRBV19	TRBD1	TRBJ1-2	13	.	TGTGCCAGTAGCAGGCGACAGGGAGCTGGCTACACCTTC	CASSRRQGAGYTF
TRBV4-1	.	TRBJ2-4	15	.	TGCGCCAGCAGCCACCCCGGACAGCTGATAAACATTCAGTACTTC	CASSHPGQLINIQYF
TRBV24-1	.	TRBJ1-2	14	.	TGTGCCACCAGTGAGACAGGAAGAAACTATGGCTACACCTTC	CATSETGRNYGYTF
TRBV29-1	TRBD1	TRBJ2-6	15	.	TGCAGCGTCCGGGACAGGGCCTCTGGGGCCAACGTCCTGACTTTC	CSVRDRASGANVLTF
TRBV28	TRBD1	TRBJ1-5	14	.	TGTGCCAGCAGGCTCAACAGGGGTTGGCAGCCCCAGCATTTT	CASRLNRGWQPQHF
TRBV20-1	TRBD2	TRBJ2-1	13	.	TGCAGTGCTAGTGTCGGGGGGGACAATGAGCAGTTCTTC	CSASVGGDNEQFF
TRBV7-9	TRBD2	TRBJ2-5	17	.	TGTGCCACCGGCCCATTGGAGTGGCGGGAGGGCGACGAGACCCAGTACTTC	CATGPLEWREGDETQYF
TRBV7-2	.	TRBJ1-1	16	.	TGTGCCAGCAGCTTACAGTACGCAGGGGTGAACACTGAAGCTTTCTTT	CASSLQYAGVNTEAFF
TRBV7-3	TRBD1	TRBJ2-2	17	.	TGTGCCAGCCGTCACGGGGGCCAGGGGGCGGGCACCGGGGAGCTGTTTTTT	CASRHGGQGAGTGELFF
TRBV4-1	.	TRBJ2-7	13	.	TGCGCCAGCAGCCAAGATGTGGGCTACGAGCAGTACTTC	CASSQDVGYEQYF
TRBV14	.	TRBJ1-1	13	.	TGTGCCAGCAGCCAGCAACTAGACACTGAAGCTTTCTTT	CASSQQLDTEAFF
TRBV5-1	.	TRBJ2-7	15	.	TGCGCCAGCACCCCAATGGGGGGAGGCGGCAACGAGCAGTACTTC	CASTPMGGGGNEQYF
TRBV19	.	TRBJ1-6	12	.	TGTGCCAGTAGTATTGCGAATTCACCCCTCCACTTT	CASSIANSPLHF
TRBV28	.	TRBJ2-1	13	.	TGTGCCAGCAGTTTGTTGAGATACAATGAGCAGTTCTTC	CASSLLRYNEQFF
TRBV19	.	TRBJ1-6	17	.	TGTGCCACCTCCGGAGACAGAGCTTTTCTGCCCAATTCACCCCTCCACTTT	CATSGDRAFLPNSPLHF
TRBV27	TRBD1	TRBJ1-6	14	once	TGTGCCACCAGGGGGGTTTTGGGGAATTCACCCCTCCACTTT	CATRGVLGNSPLHF
TRBV9	.	TRBJ1-1	13	.	TGTGCCAGCAGCGTAGCAAAGGAAACTGAAGCTTTCTTT	CASSVAKETEAFF
TRBV9	TRBD1	TRBJ2-7	14	once	TGTGCCAGCAGCGCTGCAGGGGGCGCGGGGGAGCAGTACTTC	CASSAAGGAGEQYF
TRBV12-3/TRBV12-4	.	TRBJ1-1	12	.	TGTGCCAGCAGTTTTGGGCAGTACGAAGCTTTCTTT	CASSFGQYEAFF
TRBV5-1	.	TRBJ1-4	15	.	TGCGCCCGCCGCGCCCGGGGGGGGGCGAGCGTAAAACTGTTTTTT	CARRARGGASVKLFF
TRBV27	.	TRBJ1-5	14	.	TGTGCCAGCAGTTTGGGGGGCCGCAATCAGCCCCAGCATTTT	CASSLGGRNQPQHF
TRBV7-3	.	TRBJ1-6	17	.	TGTGCCAGCAGCTCCCAAGCCCGGAGTCAGGGAAATTCACCCCTCCACTTT	CASSSQARSQGNSPLHF
TRBV9	TRBD1	TRBJ1-3	15	.	TGTGCCAGCAGCGTGGGGACAGTGTATGGAAACACCATATATTTT	CASSVGTVYGNTIYF
TRBV9	.	TRBJ2-1	14	.	TGTGCCAGCAGCGACGGGATGACCTACAATGAGCAGTTCTTC	CASSDGMTYNEQFF
TRBV15	.	TRBJ1-5	15	.	TGTGCCACCAGCAGAGATAGGACATCTAATCAGCCCCAGCATTTT	CATSRDRTSNQPQHF
TRBV7-2	.	TRBJ1-4	15	.	TGTGCCAGCAGCTTCCAGGGGTTAACTAATGAAAAACTGTTTTTT	CASSFQGLTNEKLFF
TRBV9	.	TRBJ2-1	13	once	TGTGCCAGCAGCGTAGTCAAGGAGGGTGAGCAGTTCTTC	CASSVVKEGEQFF
TRBV15	TRBD1	TRBJ2-5	16	.	TGTGCCACCAGCAGAGCTCACGGGACAGGACAAGAGACCCAGTACTTC	CATSRAHGTGQETQYF
TRBV27	.	TRBJ1-1	16	.	TGTGCCAGCAGTCACCCTAGGGGACCGAAGAACACTGAAGCTTTCTTT	CASSHPRGPKNTEAFF
TRBV19	.	TRBJ2-5	14	.	TGTGCCAGTAGTATAAACGACTACCCGGAGACCCAGTACTTC	CASSINDYPETQYF
TRBV19	.	TRBJ1-2	13	.	TGTGCCAGTAGTTTATTTGTATCCTTTGGCTACACCTTC	CASSLFVSFGYTF
TRBV6-2/TRBV6-3	.	TRBJ1-3	13	.	TGTGCCAGCAGTTACTCGACTGGAAACACCATATATTTT	CASSYSTGNTIYF
TRBV28	.	TRBJ1-6	11	.	TGTGCCAGCAGCTTATATTCACCCCTCCACTTT	CASSLYSPLHF
TRBV6-5	.	TRBJ2-1	15	once	TGTGCCAGCAGGGAGATAGACGAGTCCTACAATGAGCAGTTCTTC	CASREIDESYNEQFF
TRBV7-3	TRBD1	TRBJ1-1	15	.	TGTGCCAGCAGCCCAGGACAGGGGACCTACACTGAAGCTTTCTTT	CASSPGQGTYTEAFF
TRBV5-4	TRBD1	TRBJ2-7	15	.	TGTGCCAGCAGCAGGGCCGGGACAGAAAACTACGAGCAGTACTTC	CASSRAGTENYEQYF
TRBV7-9	TRBD1	TRBJ1-2	17	.	TGTGCCAGCAGCCGGAGCCGTCTCGGACAGGGCGACTATGGCTACACCTTC	CASSRSRLGQGDYGYTF
TRBV6-1	.	TRBJ2-5	15	.	TGTGCCAGCAGTGAACCGGGGGTTTTGGGTGAGACCCAGTACTTC	CASSEPGVLGETQYF
TRBV4-2	TRBD2	TRBJ2-3	16	.	TGTGCCAGCAGCCCGAGACTAGCGGGAGGCACAGATACGCAGTATTTT	CASSPRLAGGTDTQYF
TRBV27	.	TRBJ1-5	12	.	TGTGCCAGCAGTTTCCCTCGAGGTCCCCAGCATTTT	CASSFPRGPQHF